This TCR beta chain came from a study of T cell repertoires in cytomegalovirus infection. Study details: Researchers turned to recently identified HLA-C-restricted CMV epitopes as well as well-studied HLA-B-restricted ones.

Via MiXCR, TCRdb re-called the reads, giving one row per CDR3 protein. Of approximately 910,000 distinct CDR3 sequences in the sample, roughly 31% were seen once. In the case of this clonotype: What it recognizes is unknown.

This CDR3 has 13 amino acids. Between the trimmed V and J ends, which lost 5 bases and 7 bases, there was a span of 11 bases. The TCR sequence derives from a human donor in good health (CMV status not recorded). Some clones in this sample may be carry-over from other donors' samples. V gene TRBV12-3 or TRBV12-4 combines with J gene TRBJ2-2; D is unclear. Sequencing was performed on cultured CD8+ T cells from PBMCs, taken from culture after CMV antigen stimulation. CDR3 DNA sequence: TGTGCCAGCAGTGGCCTTTCGGGCGGGGAGCTGTTTTTT. This gives the protein CASSGLSGGELFF.